One and the same sample provided the 20 T cell receptor beta chains below, sequenced in a study of cytomegalovirus exposure and HLA in healthy donors. This PCR relied on a set of 60 Vbeta primers and 13 Jbeta primers. This table comes from immunoSEQ multiplex PCR, and its TCRdb copy is limited to in-frame clones, with some not included. This sample has 150,000 to 200,000 clones; about three quarters occur once, and the top ten carry approximately 1.4%. The sequenced sample was PBMCs. Every receptor here comes from a man aged 18 to 35 in good health and CMV-seronegative.

The chain links TRBV29-1 to TRBJ1-1, with TRBD1 matching 10 bases. Trimming took 1 base from V and 7 from J; bases not matched to a gene: 6. Germline CDR1 SQVTM, CDR2 ANQGSEA. This CDR3 spans 14 amino acids. CDR3 sequence (DNA): TGCAGCGTTGAAGTTTGGGACAGGGGCTATGAAGCTTTCTTT. As protein: CSVEVWDRGYEAFF.

This clone has just a few counts. The chain recombines TRBV2 with TRBJ1-1; 9 bases fit TRBD1. The CDR3 runs 11 residues. Trimming removed 10 bases from V and 4 bases from J; junction bases left unmatched: 1. The germline gives CDR1 SNHLY, CDR2 FYNNEI. CDR3 bases: TGTGCCAAGACAGGGGGCACTGAAGCTTTCTTT. Amino acid sequence: CAKTGGTEAFF.

Only a few counts were recorded for this clone. This sequence joins TRBV13 and TRBJ2-7, with 10 bases matching TRBD1. The CDR3 sequence is 15 residues long. The germline CDR1 and CDR2 sequences are PRHDT and FYEKMQ (reference sequence). The J segment lost 2 bases and the V segment lost 5 bases, leaving 6 bases of the junction unmatched. The CDR3 DNA reads TGTGCCAGCAGCCTCCGGGACAGGGGACCCTACGAGCAGTACTTC. It yields the protein CASSLRDRGPYEQYF.

The gene calls are TRBV18 and TRBJ2-5, with D possibly being TRBD1 (5 bases). V was clipped by 6 bases and J by 5 bases, with 10 bases between them. CDR1 KGHSH and CDR2 LQKENI come from the germline V gene. The CDR3 length is 12 residues. The CDR3 nucleotides are TGTGCCAGCTCGTCACAGGAGGAGACCCAGTACTTC. Encoded protein: CASSSQEETQYF.

The rearrangement links TRBV25-1 to TRBJ2-7; 7 nucleotides match TRBD2. Germline assignment: CDR1 MGHDK and CDR2 SYGVNS. The length of the CDR3 is 13 residues. The ends lost 6 bases at V and 1 base at J; junction bases unmatched: 3. The chain's CDR3 is CASRGLPSYEQYF. The CDR3 bases are TGTGCCAGCAGGGGACTACCTTCCTACGAGCAGTACTTC.

This clone was seen just once. This chain links TRBV5-6 with TRBJ1-1; weak D call: TRBD1 (5 bases). Between the trimmed V and J ends, which lost 0 bases and 5 bases, there was a span of 14 bases. The CDR3 runs to 15 residues. Germline-derived CDR1 and CDR2 are SGHDT and YYEEEE. The CDR3 DNA follows: TGTGCCAGCAGCTTGGGCTCTGGCAGGGTAACTGAAGCTTTCTTT. Translating it yields CASSLGSGRVTEAFF. The full variable domain, its missing parts supplied by reference TRBV5-6 and TRBJ1-1, is DAGVTQSPTHLIKTRGQQVTLRCSPKSGHDTVSWYQQALGQGPQFIFQYYEEEERQRGNFPDRFSGHQFPNYSSELNVNALLLGDSALYLCASSLGSGRVTEAFFGQGTRLTVV.

The chain links TRBV7-9 to TRBJ1-2; D is unresolved. CDR1 and CDR2 (germline): SEHNR, FQNEAQ (reference sequence). The CDR3 sequence is 12 residues long. The V end was cut by 6 bases, the J end by 4 bases, with 9 bases between. The CDR3 here is CASRQNTYGYTF. The CDR3 DNA follows: TGTGCCAGCAGACAAAACACCTATGGCTACACCTTC.

The chain is built from TRBV28 and TRBJ2-1; D is undetermined. The CDR3 has 15 residues. V shed 11 bases and J shed 0 bases, with 17 bases lying between them. Germline assignment: CDR1 MDHEN and CDR2 SYDVKM. The CDR3 nucleotides are TGTGCCGCCGGAGCCCCGCCGAGCTCCTACAATGAGCAGTTCTTC. Its translation: CAAGAPPSSYNEQFF.

This clone was counted between two and nine times. The rearrangement uses TRBV7-2 and TRBJ2-7; the match to TRBD1 covers 10 bases. Trimming cost V 4 bases and J 6 bases; bases outside gene matches: 6. The germline V gene encodes CDR1 SGHTA and CDR2 FQGNSA. The CDR3 has 14 residues. The CDR3 DNA reads as TGTGCCAGCAGCTCCCGGACAGGGGGAGTCGAGCAGTACTTC. Its protein product is CASSSRTGGVEQYF.

The gene calls are TRBV7-6 and TRBJ2-2; TRBD1 matches at 9 bases. Germline CDR1 SGHVS, CDR2 FNYEAQ. J lost 6 bases, V lost 4 bases, and 6 bases had no gene match. The CDR3 runs 15 residues. CDR3 in amino acids: CASSSWDRDAGELFF. The CDR3, as DNA: TGTGCCAGCAGCTCCTGGGACAGGGACGCCGGGGAGCTGTTTTTT.

The CDR3 here is CASSTESWDSYGYTF. CDR3 coding DNA: TGTGCCAGTAGTACTGAGTCATGGGACAGCTATGGCTACACCTTC. The chain uses TRBV19 and TRBJ1-2; TRBD1 agrees at 7 bases. The germline V gene has CDR1 LNHDA and CDR2 SQIVND (reference sequence). This CDR3 is 15 amino acids long. V lost 4 bases and J lost 4; bases outside the gene matches: 9.

This clone was counted between two and nine times. This CDR3 is CSVRTDRDTGELFF. CDR3 nucleotide sequence: TGCAGCGTTCGAACAGACAGAGACACCGGGGAGCTGTTTTTT. The chain joins TRBV29-1 to TRBJ2-2, with a tentative D call TRBD1 (5 bases). Looked up from germline, CDR1 is SQVTM and CDR2 is ANQGSEA. Trimming removed 5 bases from V and 3 bases from J, with 13 bases in between. The CDR3 has 14 amino acids.

This chain uses TRBV6-5 with TRBJ2-7; 9 bases are shared with TRBD2. The J segment lost 3 bases and the V segment lost 8 bases, leaving 11 bases of the junction unmatched. The CDR3 runs 15 residues. Per the germline V gene, CDR1 is MNHEY and CDR2 is SVGAGI. Here the CDR3 reads CASLHRAGGIYEQYF. CDR3 sequence (DNA): TGTGCCAGCCTACACAGAGCGGGGGGAATCTACGAGCAGTACTTC.

The CDR3 sequence: CASSLSGGNTIYF. CDR3 DNA: TGTGCCAGCAGCCTCTCGGGGGGAAACACCATATATTTT. V usage is TRBV9 and J usage is TRBJ1-3, with D unresolved. With 4 bases removed from V and 4 bases from J, the gap between germline ends came to 9 bases. Per germline, CDR1 SGDLS and CDR2 YYNGEE. This CDR3 contains 13 residues. Looking up the rest from reference TRBV9 and TRBJ1-3 gives the full variable domain: DSGVTQTPKHLITATGQRVTLRCSPRSGDLSVYWYQQSLDQGLQFLIQYYNGEERAKGNILERFSAQQFPDLHSELNLSSLELGDSALYFCASSLSGGNTIYFGEGSWLTVV.

This sequence joins TRBV10-3 and TRBJ2-1; weak D call: TRBD1 (6 bases). The germline V gene encodes CDR1 ENHRY and CDR2 SYGVKD. The CDR3 has 14 residues. The V gene lost 3 bases and the J gene lost 5 bases, with 11 bases spanning the gap. DNA of the CDR3: TGTGCCATCAGTGAAGTTGGGGGCCACAATGAGCAGTTCTTC. It codes for CAISEVGGHNEQFF.

This rearrangement joins TRBV4-3 to TRBJ1-1; D is possibly TRBD1 (5 bases). Germline V gene data show CDR1 as LGHNA and CDR2 as YSLEER. The CDR3 length is 15 residues. Trimming cost V 0 bases and J 4 bases, with 12 bases left between them. The DNA of the CDR3 is TGCGCCAGCAGCCAAGATCGCGGGACGGCCACTGAAGCTTTCTTT. It translates to CASSQDRGTATEAFF.

V gene TRBV19 combines with J gene TRBJ2-1; TRBD2 is a possible D gene (5 bases). Germline lookup yields CDR1 LNHDA and CDR2 SQIVND (reference sequence). V lost 0 bases, J lost 8 bases, and 17 bases lay in between. The CDR3 contains 16 residues. CDR3 sequence reads: CASSIDRASFIYEQFF. CDR3 in DNA: TGTGCCAGTAGTATAGATCGAGCTAGCTTTATCTATGAGCAGTTCTTC.

The J gene is TRBJ1-5, the V gene TRBV7-9, with a weak D call TRBD1 (6 bases). Trimming shortened V by 5 bases and J by 4 bases, and 15 bases separated the two germline ends. The CDR3 contains 15 residues. Germline V gives CDR1 SEHNR, CDR2 FQNEAQ (reference sequence). In DNA form, the CDR3 reads TGTGCCAGCAGCCGGACGGGGGGCCCGAATCAGCCCCAGCATTTT. Translation gives CASSRTGGPNQPQHF.

The rearrangement uses TRBV11-2 and TRBJ2-1; D gene uncertain. There are 14 residues in the CDR3. Germline CDR1 is SGHAT and CDR2 is FQNNGV. The V gene lost 2 bases and the J gene lost 4 bases, with 9 bases spanning the gap. CDR3 DNA: TGTGCCAGCAGCTTACTCGCGGAGTACAATGAGCAGTTCTTC. It encodes CASSLLAEYNEQFF.

The J gene is TRBJ2-5, the V gene TRBV18, with 10 nucleotides matching TRBD2. The germline V gene has CDR1 KGHSH and CDR2 LQKENI. Trimming took 5 bases from V and 2 from J; bases not matched to a gene: 11. The CDR3 loop spans 17 amino acids. The CDR3 loop reads CASSYILAGTIQETQYF. CDR3 nucleotides: TGTGCCAGCTCATACATACTAGCGGGGACTATACAAGAGACCCAGTACTTC.